What follows is one TCR beta chain and its context. What this receptor recognizes is not known. Base qualities are not provided; no much larger clone lies one nucleotide away. This sample was included in a study of OX40 agonist ivuxolimab in advanced cancers. With regard to the full study: The costimulatory receptor OX40 (CD134) was targeted by ivuxolimab, a fully human IgG2 agonistic monoclonal antibody. Intravenous ivuxolimab was administered to patients every 2 weeks at six dose levels: 0.01, 0.1, 0.3, 1.5, 3 and 10 mg/kg. Of the roughly 51 patients in dose escalation, some 20 had hepatocellular carcinoma, some 15 had melanoma, 9 had renal cell carcinoma and 9 had head and neck cancer. In the dose-escalation cohort, around 80% of patients were male, and the mean age was 60 years with a range of roughly 23 to 79. Patients were allowed to have had prior anti-PD-1, anti-PD-L1 or anti-CTLA-4 therapy, and 40% of the dose-escalation patients had been treated with checkpoint inhibitors. Partial responses were achieved by three dose-escalation patients, of whom one had hepatocellular carcinoma and two had cutaneous melanoma. Peripheral TCRbeta sequencing was intended to test whether TCR sequence diversity was altered and clonal T-cell expansion was caused by ivuxolimab. The monotherapy dose-escalation portion (N of about 50 patients) of the phase I ivuxolimab trial is reported in the paper.

What the study reported, not specific to this receptor: In partial responders in the 0.1-3.0 mg/kg groups, normalized peripheral clonal expansion was found to be among the lowest, especially among CD8+ T cells. After ivuxolimab, CD8+ T cells had more expanded clones than CD4+ T cells on average. Low levels of normalized T-cell clonal expansion were also shown by some nonresponding patients. Clonal expansion of both CD4+ and CD8+ blood T cells was observed from baseline to week 6 at doses 0.1 to 3.0 mg/kg. Antigen specificity was not determined for the clonally expanded peripheral T cells.

To sequence the TCRbeta CDR3 region, genomic DNA was isolated from the sorted cells. The immunoSEQ Assay was used to sequence the TCRbeta CDR3 regions. Not all clones reach the TCRdb copy of this immuneACCESS table, which keeps in-frame sequences only. Checked studies attribute under half of the gap to unresolved V genes and leave the rest unexplained. The sample yields 60,000 to 70,000 clones; roughly 84% were counted once. In total, the top ten clones hold about 1.7% of the sample. The CDR3, cysteine through phenylalanine, is 16 amino acids long. Only the CDR3 DNA is retained, 48 bases long and in frame from the first base. Trimmed from V: 4 bases; trimmed from J: 8 bases; junction bases lacking a gene match: 10. Via the germline V gene (reference sequence), CDR1 is SGHKS and CDR2 YYEKEE. Patients with autoimmune disease history or receiving systemic immunosuppression were excluded from the trial. Peripheral blood for TCR sequencing was collected from all dose cohorts at baseline, on cycle 4 day 1, and on cycle 7 day 1. Samples were obtained from an open-label, multicenter, first-in-human phase I dose-escalation trial of ivuxolimab. The trial enrolled adults with locally advanced or metastatic head and neck squamous cell, hepatocellular, melanoma or renal cell carcinoma. CD4+ and CD8+ T cells were sorted separately from peripheral blood before TCR sequencing.

Material: CD4+ or CD8+ T cells sorted from blood, obtained in a trial of the OX40 agonist ivuxolimab. The chain couples TRBV5-5 to TRBJ2-3; TRBD2 matches 13 bases in the middle. The sequence derives from an adult with an advanced solid tumor such as melanoma, head and neck, liver or kidney cancer. The bases read TGTGCCAGCAGCACCACCGGGACTAGCGGGATTCGTACGCAGTATTTT. The translation is CASSTTGTSGIRTQYF.